Included here is one TCR beta chain sequence, with context. Its antigen is not identified. Per the germline V gene, CDR1 is KGHSH and CDR2 is LQKENI. The V and J ends lost 6 bases and 8 bases, in that order; junction bases with no gene match: 10. The CDR3 spans 15 residues. The sample originates from a study of cytomegalovirus exposure and HLA in healthy donors. The PCR used 60 Vbeta and 13 Jbeta primers. Data came from immunoSEQ multiplex PCR; TCRdb stores just in-frame clones and leaves some out. The data show some 190,000 clones, around 80% seen once. General study findings and limits: In vitro data verified a few CMV-associated chains as specific for CMV antigens.

The specimen was PBMCs. This clonotype was obtained from a man aged 35 to 55 in good health and CMV-seronegative. This rearrangement joins TRBV18 to TRBJ1-4; 9 positions match TRBD1. CDR3 in amino acids: CASSLRGQGEEKLFF. CDR3 DNA sequence: TGTGCCAGCTCCCTGAGGGGACAGGGAGAAGAAAAACTGTTTTTT.